The 2 T cell receptor beta chains below were found in one sample sequenced in a study of blood T cell repertoires in COVID-19. Profiled with immunoSEQ multiplex PCR; TCRdb holds only in-frame clones, not every one. The sample has around 290,000 clones, 80% to 95% seen once. Sequencing was performed on PBMCs or T cells enriched from blood (not recorded which). These receptors were taken from a woman in her 30s who had recovered from COVID-19.

The chain recombines TRBV29-1 with TRBJ1-1; D may be TRBD1 (6 bases). The CDR3 is made up of 12 amino acids. CDR1 is SQVTM, CDR2 ANQGSEA, per germline. V was pared by 5 bases and J by 2 bases, with 9 bases between. In DNA, the CDR3 is TGCAGCGTTAGGGGGGGCAACACTGAAGCTTTCTTT. This encodes CSVRGGNTEAFF.

This sequence joins TRBV19 and TRBJ2-1, with D tentatively TRBD1 (6 bases). Trimming removed 6 bases from V and 5 bases from J, with 17 bases in between. The CDR3 totals 15 residues. From germline, CDR1 is LNHDA and CDR2 SQIVND (reference sequence). CDR3 protein: CASRGFGTPNNEQFF. CDR3 sequence (DNA): TGTGCCAGTAGGGGTTTCGGGACACCTAACAATGAGCAGTTCTTC.